Shown below are 18 T cell receptor beta chains from a single sample sequenced in a study of glioma-infiltrating T cells. Amplification of TCR alpha and beta CDR3 regions from RNA used iRepertoire nested multiplex PCR. MiXCR, run by TCRdb on the multiplex PCR reads, gives a single entry per CDR3 protein. The sample has 93,000 or so distinct CDR3 sequences; about 30% are singletons. Sequenced: glioma tissue, nonneoplastic brain tissue, or PBMCs (not recorded which). The receptors come from a human donor with low-grade glioma or glioblastoma, undergoing nonglioma brain surgery, or in good health (not recorded which).

This clonotype was observed many times. The chain employs TRBV12-3 or TRBV12-4 and TRBJ1-1, with D possibly matching TRBD1 (5 bases). The CDR3 has 12 amino acids. The germline V and J ends were trimmed by 7 bases and 6 bases, with 12 bases remaining between them. The CDR3 is CASTKRGSEAFF. The CDR3 coding sequence is TGTGCCAGCACCAAAAGGGGATCTGAAGCTTTCTTT.

This clonotype was detected ten times or more. V usage is TRBV20-1 and J usage is TRBJ2-7; 8 bases align to TRBD1. This CDR3 has 15 residues. In germline, CDR1 is DFQATT, CDR2 SNEGSKA (reference sequence). Losses at the gene ends were 5 bases for V and 4 bases for J; bases not matched to a gene: 13. In DNA, the CDR3 is TGCAGTGCTTCCGCCGACAGGGGTGGGCTGTACGAGCAGTACTTC. Protein product: CSASADRGGLYEQYF.

Ten or more counts support this clonotype. This rearrangement joins TRBV7-2 to TRBJ1-5; D may be TRBD1 (5 bases). The CDR3 sequence is 14 residues long. Deletions cut 1 base from V and 4 bases from J, with 8 bases between. Per the germline V gene, CDR1 is SGHTA and CDR2 is FQGNSA. CDR3 loop: CASSLGPGNQPQHF. In nucleotides, the CDR3 is TGTGCCAGCAGCTTAGGCCCAGGGAATCAGCCCCAGCATTTT.

This clonotype occurred many times. The chain couples TRBV28 to TRBJ1-2, with unresolved D. V lost 6 bases to trimming and J lost 5 bases, with 16 bases between them. CDR1 is MDHEN, CDR2 SYDVKM, per germline. This CDR3 has 14 residues. The CDR3 region has the DNA TGTGCCAGCAGAACGCCCGGGCGAAGTTATGGCTACACCTTC. It codes for CASRTPGRSYGYTF.

To note about this clonotype: This CDR3 is missing its conserved last phenylalanine or tryptophan, likely due to a read error. This rearrangement joins TRBV6-6 to TRBJ1-2; no reliable D call. CDR3 length: 12 amino acids. V was cut by 6 bases and J by 11 bases, with 16 bases left in between. Germline V lookup: CDR1 MNHNY, CDR2 SVGAGI (reference sequence). This chain's CDR3 is CASRQNQAGYTL. The DNA for the CDR3 is TGTGCCAGCAGACAGAACCAGGCTGGGTACACCCTC.

This clonotype was seen many times. This rearrangement joins TRBV2 to TRBJ2-1, with D possibly being TRBD1 (6 bases). Per the germline V gene, CDR1 is SNHLY and CDR2 is FYNNEI. V was clipped by 4 bases and J by 6 bases, with 16 bases between them. The CDR3 is made up of 15 amino acids. The DNA for the CDR3 is TGTGCCAGCAGTGTTTCCAGGGTAGGGGGCAATGAGCAGTTCTTC. Residues: CASSVSRVGGNEQFF.

Note on this clonotype: An end of the junction does not agree with germline; a read error may underlie this. This chain connects TRBV18 to TRBJ1-1; possible D gene TRBD1, 5 bases. Germline V gene data show CDR1 as KGHSH and CDR2 as LQKENI. The CDR3 is 14 amino acids. CDR3 nucleotide sequence: TGTGCCAGCTCACCAACCGACAGTCACACTGGAGCTTTCTTT. This sequence encodes CASSPTDSHTGAFF.

This clonotype appeared many times. The chain employs TRBV6-1 and TRBJ1-5; D call uncertain. The germline CDR1 and CDR2 sequences are MNHNS and SASEGT. V dropped 7 bases and J dropped 16 bases, with 11 bases sitting between them. This CDR3 spans 9 amino acids. The CDR3 protein is CASNKGRHF. The CDR3 coding sequence is TGTGCCAGCAATAAAGGGAGACATTTT.

About this clonotype itself: This may stem from a read error, because a much larger clone lies one nucleotide away. The rearrangement links TRBV20-1 to TRBJ2-1, with D unresolved. The germline V gene encodes CDR1 DFQATT and CDR2 SNEGSKA (reference sequence). Between the trimmed V and J ends, which lost 5 bases and 0 bases, there was a span of 8 bases. The CDR3 has 13 amino acids. The CDR3 DNA sequence: TGCAGTGCTGTTGCGGCCTCCTACAATGAGCAGTTCTTC. It is translated as CSAVAASYNEQFF.

About this clonotype: A much larger clone is a single base away; this may be a read error. The rearrangement uses TRBV12-3 or TRBV12-4 and TRBJ1-1; D remains unclear. This CDR3 comprises 14 residues. The CDR3 loop reads CARSLSLTNTEAFF. The CDR3 nucleotides are TGTGCCAGAAGTTTGAGTTTAACAAACACTGAAGCTTTCTTT.

This clonotype was seen a few times. A much larger clone lies one base from this, so it may be a read error. This chain links TRBV27 with TRBJ2-1; D is undetermined. CDR1 is MNHEY and CDR2 is SMNVEV in the germline V gene (reference sequence). The CDR3 contains 14 residues. The CDR3 region is CASSLSPRPNEQLF. The CDR3 DNA is TGTGCCAGCAGTTTATCTCCAAGGCCAAATGAGCAGCTCTTC.

This clonotype was seen many times. The gene calls are TRBV6-1 and TRBJ2-3, with no clear D. Germline V gene lookup returns CDR1 MNHNS and CDR2 SASEGT. V lost 3 bases and J 2 bases, leaving 3 bases between the germline ends. The CDR3 is 12 residues long. This CDR3 reads CASSDLTDTQYF. The CDR3 nucleotides are TGTGCCAGCAGTGACCTCACAGATACGCAGTATTTT.

The J gene is TRBJ2-1, the V gene TRBV7-2; the match to TRBD1 covers 7 bases. The CDR3 is 16 residues long. Germline-derived CDR1 and CDR2 are SGHTA and FQGNSA. The V gene end was trimmed by 1 base and the J gene end by 15 bases; junction bases not matched to a gene: 18. CDR3 residues: CASSLEGPGQRSGRFF. For the CDR3, the DNA is TGTGCCAGCAGCTTAGAAGGGCCGGGACAGAGATCTGGTCGGTTCTTC.

This clonotype showed up just a few times. The chain employs TRBV5-1 and TRBJ2-7; no definite D call. The CDR3 sequence is 15 residues long. The germline CDR1 and CDR2 sequences are SGHRS and YFSETQ. Trimming took 1 base from V and 5 from J, leaving 16 bases between them. This chain's CDR3 is CASSLLGNRANEQYF. CDR3 nucleotide sequence: TGCGCCAGCAGCTTGTTGGGAAACAGAGCCAACGAGCAGTACTTC. Full variable domain (outside the CDR3, taken from reference TRBV5-1 and TRBJ2-7): KAGVTQTPRYLIKTRGQQVTLSCSPISGHRSVSWYQQTPGQGLQFLFEYFSETQRNKGNFPGRFSGRQFSNSRSEMNVSTLELGDSALYLCASSLLGNRANEQYFGPGTRLTVT.

This clonotype was found a few times. The chain has TRBV7-2 and TRBJ2-7; TRBD2 aligns across 7 bases. Germline V gene lookup returns CDR1 SGHTA and CDR2 FQGNSA. Losses at the gene ends were 5 bases for V and 4 bases for J; bases not matched to a gene: 5. The CDR3 contains 13 residues. In DNA, the CDR3 is TGTGCCAGCAGCCCGAGCGGGGCATACGAGCAGTACTTC. Translation gives CASSPSGAYEQYF.

In this sample, this clonotype turned up many times. The V gene is TRBV6-1, the J gene TRBJ2-7; D ambiguous. Looked up from germline, CDR1 is MNHNS and CDR2 is SASEGT. The CDR3 totals 16 residues. Trimming left V 6 bases short and J 6 bases short, with 24 bases between. As DNA, the CDR3 is TGTGCCAGCAGCTCTTTCTGGGTTCCCACATCTAGCGAGCAGTACTTC. It yields the protein CASSSFWVPTSSEQYF.

This clonotype was seen a few times. The rearrangement uses TRBV19 and TRBJ2-1, with 7 bases lining up with TRBD2. J lost 3 bases, V lost 3 bases, and 8 bases had no gene match. Germline V gives CDR1 LNHDA, CDR2 SQIVND (reference sequence). CDR3 size: 16 residues. CDR3 region: CASSIQSGAYYNEQFF. In DNA, the CDR3 is TGTGCCAGTAGTATTCAGAGCGGGGCATACTACAATGAGCAGTTCTTC.

In this sample, this clonotype turned up a few times. V and J are TRBV7-6 and TRBJ1-5, with D unresolved. This CDR3 is built from 13 residues. V shed 2 bases and J shed 8 bases, with 10 bases lying between them. The germline gives CDR1 SGHVS, CDR2 FNYEAQ. DNA of the CDR3: TGTGCCAGCAGCTTAACGGCCGGGGAGCCCCAGCATTTT. Translation: CASSLTAGEPQHF.